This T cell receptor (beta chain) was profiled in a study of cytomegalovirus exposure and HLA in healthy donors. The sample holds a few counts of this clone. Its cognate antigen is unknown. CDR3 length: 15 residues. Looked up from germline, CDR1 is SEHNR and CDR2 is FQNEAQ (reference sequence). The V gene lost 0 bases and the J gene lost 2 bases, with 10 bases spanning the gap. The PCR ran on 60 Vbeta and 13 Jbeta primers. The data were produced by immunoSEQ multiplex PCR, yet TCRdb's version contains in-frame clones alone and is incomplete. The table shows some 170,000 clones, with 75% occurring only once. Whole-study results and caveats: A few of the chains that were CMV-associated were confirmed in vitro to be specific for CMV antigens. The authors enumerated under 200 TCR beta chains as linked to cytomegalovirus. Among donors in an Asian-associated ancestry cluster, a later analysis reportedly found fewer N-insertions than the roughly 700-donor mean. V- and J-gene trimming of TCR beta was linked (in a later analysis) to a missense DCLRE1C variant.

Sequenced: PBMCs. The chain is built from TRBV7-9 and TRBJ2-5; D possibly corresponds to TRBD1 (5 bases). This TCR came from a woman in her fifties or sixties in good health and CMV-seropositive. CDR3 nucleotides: TGTGCCAGCAGCTTAGCAGGGGCAGAGCAAGAGACCCAGTACTTC. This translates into CASSLAGAEQETQYF.